These T cell receptor beta chains were read from a single sample in a study of T cell changes during pregnancy in multiple sclerosis. Profiled with immunoSEQ multiplex PCR; TCRdb holds only in-frame clones, not every one. The profile shows just over 40,000 clones, around nine tenths of them singletons. Specimen: peripheral blood, collected in the first trimester of pregnancy. The receptor set was obtained from a female donor in good health, enrolled as a control in a pregnancy study. The CDR3 runs from the conserved cysteine through the conserved F or W. The D gene is left open where the match is weak. Clone size is shown for a subset of rows, as once, few, many or a class of expanded clone.

CDR3: CASSLVLDTQYF
DNA: TGCGCCAGCAGCTTGGTTCTGGATACGCAGTATTTT
D: .
V: TRBV5-1
J: TRBJ2-3
size: few

CDR3: CVPGQSYEQYF
DNA: TGCGTCCCAGGACAGTCCTACGAGCAGTACTTC
D: .
V: TRBV20-1
J: TRBJ2-7
size: once

CDR3: CASTFGQAYEQYF
DNA: TGTGCCAGCACCTTCGGTCAGGCCTACGAGCAGTACTTC
D: .
V: TRBV6-1
J: TRBJ2-7
size: .

CDR3: CASSFQGDNYGYTF
DNA: TGTGCCAGCAGCTTCCAAGGGGATAACTATGGCTACACCTTC
D: .
V: TRBV9
J: TRBJ1-2
size: .

CDR3: CAISGLAGGYNEQFF
DNA: TGTGCCATCAGTGGACTAGCGGGTGGGTACAATGAGCAGTTCTTC
D: TRBD2
V: TRBV10-3
J: TRBJ2-1
size: .

CDR3: CASSLEGLDEQYF
DNA: TGTGCCAGCAGCTTAGAGGGGTTGGACGAGCAGTACTTC
D: .
V: TRBV7-2
J: TRBJ2-7
size: .

CDR3: CASSLGTGRTYEQYF
DNA: TGTGCCAGCAGCTTGGGGACAGGGAGGACCTACGAGCAGTACTTC
D: TRBD1
V: TRBV7-2
J: TRBJ2-7
size: .

CDR3: CASSLVAGGPYEQYF
DNA: TGCGCCAGCAGCTTGGTCGCGGGGGGGCCCTACGAGCAGTACTTC
D: TRBD2
V: TRBV5-1
J: TRBJ2-7
size: .

CDR3: CASSRGANVLTF
DNA: TGTGCCAGCAGTCGTGGGGCCAACGTCCTGACTTTC
D: .
V: TRBV27
J: TRBJ2-6
size: .

CDR3: CASSVGSVATNEKLFF
DNA: TGTGCCAGCAGCGTAGGGTCGGTTGCAACTAATGAAAAACTGTTTTTT
D: .
V: TRBV9
J: TRBJ1-4
size: .

CDR3: CSVEWTDGYTF
DNA: TGCAGCGTTGAATGGACAGATGGCTACACCTTC
D: .
V: TRBV29-1
J: TRBJ1-2
size: .

CDR3: CAISESGGIALNEQYF
DNA: TGTGCCATCAGTGAGTCGGGAGGGATCGCCCTCAACGAGCAGTACTTC
D: TRBD2
V: TRBV10-3
J: TRBJ2-7
size: .

CDR3: CASSFLAEEPYNEQFF
DNA: TGCGCCAGCAGCTTCCTAGCGGAGGAACCCTACAATGAGCAGTTCTTC
D: TRBD2
V: TRBV5-1
J: TRBJ2-1
size: .

CDR3: CAWSAGRRGSGANVLTF
DNA: TGTGCCTGGAGTGCGGGTCGGAGGGGCTCTGGGGCCAACGTCCTGACTTTC
D: .
V: TRBV30
J: TRBJ2-6
size: once

CDR3: CAWKQNTEAFF
DNA: TGTGCCTGGAAACAGAACACTGAAGCTTTCTTT
D: .
V: TRBV30
J: TRBJ1-1
size: few

CDR3: CASSLSPSGGYTF
DNA: TGTGCCAGCAGTTTATCGCCCAGTGGTGGCTACACCTTC
D: .
V: TRBV27
J: TRBJ1-2
size: .

CDR3: CASSLAPNPSSYNSPLHF
DNA: TGTGCCAGCAGCTTAGCCCCGAACCCGAGCTCCTATAATTCACCCCTCCACTTT
D: .
V: TRBV11-2
J: TRBJ1-6
size: .

CDR3: CASSLARQAGSPYGYTF
DNA: TGTGCCAGCAGCTTGGCCCGGCAGGCAGGGTCCCCCTATGGCTACACCTTC
D: .
V: TRBV5-5
J: TRBJ1-2
size: .

CDR3: CASRLKRSGQGAYEQYF
DNA: TGTGCAAGTCGCTTAAAGAGGTCGGGACAGGGGGCCTACGAGCAGTACTTC
D: .
V: TRBV12-2
J: TRBJ2-7
size: .

CDR3: CASSPGLASTDTQYF
DNA: TGCGCCAGCAGCCCCGGACTAGCGTCCACAGATACGCAGTATTTT
D: TRBD2
V: TRBV5-1
J: TRBJ2-3
size: .

CDR3: CASSPRQGVRTEAFF
DNA: TGTGCCAGCAGCCCACGCCAGGGGGTCAGGACTGAAGCTTTCTTT
D: TRBD1
V: TRBV5-5
J: TRBJ1-1
size: .

CDR3: CASSFRHGREKLFF
DNA: TGTGCCAGCAGCTTTAGACACGGTAGGGAAAAACTGTTTTTT
D: .
V: TRBV11-1
J: TRBJ1-4
size: .

CDR3: CASSLEPNYSNQPQHF
DNA: TGTGCCAGCAGCTTAGAACCGAACTATAGCAATCAGCCCCAGCATTTT
D: .
V: TRBV7-6
J: TRBJ1-5
size: .

CDR3: CASRGTSVYTGELFF
DNA: TGTGCCAGCAGGGGGACTAGCGTATACACCGGGGAGCTGTTTTTT
D: TRBD2
V: TRBV2
J: TRBJ2-2
size: .

CDR3: CASSYVMRGGQDTQYF
DNA: TGTGCCAGCAGTTACGTTATGCGGGGGGGCCAGGATACGCAGTATTTT
D: TRBD2
V: TRBV6-5
J: TRBJ2-3
size: once

CDR3: CASSERAGGPREQYF
DNA: TGTGCCAGCAGTGAGCGAGCGGGGGGGCCGAGGGAGCAGTACTTC
D: TRBD2
V: TRBV25-1
J: TRBJ2-7
size: once

CDR3: CAWSDIGSEAFF
DNA: TGTGCCTGGAGTGATATCGGGTCTGAAGCTTTCTTT
D: .
V: TRBV30
J: TRBJ1-1
size: .

CDR3: CASSIEGGAYEQYF
DNA: TGTGCCAGTAGTATAGAAGGGGGGGCCTACGAGCAGTACTTC
D: .
V: TRBV19
J: TRBJ2-7
size: .

CDR3: CASSVGGDTGELFF
DNA: TGTGCCAGCAGCGTTGGGGGCGACACCGGGGAGCTGTTTTTT
D: .
V: TRBV9
J: TRBJ2-2
size: .

CDR3: CASSSSTGMNTEAFF
DNA: TGTGCCAGCAGCTCGTCGACAGGGATGAACACTGAAGCTTTCTTT
D: TRBD1
V: TRBV7-9
J: TRBJ1-1
size: once

CDR3: CAIGTGISYEQYF
DNA: TGTGCCATCGGAACAGGAATATCCTACGAGCAGTACTTC
D: .
V: TRBV10-3
J: TRBJ2-7
size: .